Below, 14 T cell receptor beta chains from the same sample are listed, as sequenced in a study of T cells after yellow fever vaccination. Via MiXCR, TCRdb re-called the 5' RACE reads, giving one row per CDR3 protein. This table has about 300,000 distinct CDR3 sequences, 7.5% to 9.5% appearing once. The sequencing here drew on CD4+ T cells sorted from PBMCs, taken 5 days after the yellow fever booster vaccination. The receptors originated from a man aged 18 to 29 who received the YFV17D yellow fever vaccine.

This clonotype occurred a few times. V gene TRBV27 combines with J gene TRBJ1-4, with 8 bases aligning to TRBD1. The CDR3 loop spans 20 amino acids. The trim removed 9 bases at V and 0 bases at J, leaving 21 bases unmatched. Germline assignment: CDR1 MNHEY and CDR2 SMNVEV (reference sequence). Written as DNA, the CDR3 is TGTGCCAGACACATCGACAGGGGACCCAGTCCTAGGGCAACTAATGAAAAACTGTTTTTT. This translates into CARHIDRGPSPRATNEKLFF.

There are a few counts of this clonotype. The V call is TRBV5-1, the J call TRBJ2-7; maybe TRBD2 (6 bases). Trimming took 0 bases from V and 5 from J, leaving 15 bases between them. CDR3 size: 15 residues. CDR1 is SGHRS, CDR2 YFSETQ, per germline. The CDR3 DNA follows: TGCGCCAGCAGCTTGGTGGGGACCGGGGGTGACGAGCAGTACTTC. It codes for CASSLVGTGGDEQYF.

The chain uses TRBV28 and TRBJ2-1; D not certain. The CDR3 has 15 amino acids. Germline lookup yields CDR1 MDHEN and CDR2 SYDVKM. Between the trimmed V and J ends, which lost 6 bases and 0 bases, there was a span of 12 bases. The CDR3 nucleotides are TGTGCCAGCAGGTCCTTCGTCAGCTCCTACAATGAGCAGTTCTTC. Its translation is CASRSFVSSYNEQFF.

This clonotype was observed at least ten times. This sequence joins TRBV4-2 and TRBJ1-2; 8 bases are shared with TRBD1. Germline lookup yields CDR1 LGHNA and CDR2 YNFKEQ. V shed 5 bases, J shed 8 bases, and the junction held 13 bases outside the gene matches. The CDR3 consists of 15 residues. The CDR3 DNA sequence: TGTGCCAGCAGCTCTAGGACAGGGCCTTCTGAGGGCTACACCTTC. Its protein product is CASSSRTGPSEGYTF.

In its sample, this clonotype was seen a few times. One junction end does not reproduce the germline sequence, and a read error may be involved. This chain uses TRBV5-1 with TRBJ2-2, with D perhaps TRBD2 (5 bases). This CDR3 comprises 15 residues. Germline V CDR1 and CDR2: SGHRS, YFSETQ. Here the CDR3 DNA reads TGCGCCAGCAGCTTGGGAGGGAAGAACAACGGGGAGCTGTTTTTT. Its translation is CASSLGGKNNGELFF.

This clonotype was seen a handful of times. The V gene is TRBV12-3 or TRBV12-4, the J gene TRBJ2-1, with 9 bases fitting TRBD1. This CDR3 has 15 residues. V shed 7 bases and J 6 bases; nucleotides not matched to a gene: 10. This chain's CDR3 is CASTVEGTGSNEQFF. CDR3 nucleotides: TGTGCCAGCACCGTCGAGGGGACAGGGAGCAATGAGCAGTTCTTC.

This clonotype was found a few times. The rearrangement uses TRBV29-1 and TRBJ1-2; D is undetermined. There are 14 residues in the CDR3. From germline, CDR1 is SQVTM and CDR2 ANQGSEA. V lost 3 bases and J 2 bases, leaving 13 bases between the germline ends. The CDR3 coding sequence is TGCAGCGTTGAGGTCGGGGTGACCAACTATGGCTACACCTTC. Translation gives CSVEVGVTNYGYTF.

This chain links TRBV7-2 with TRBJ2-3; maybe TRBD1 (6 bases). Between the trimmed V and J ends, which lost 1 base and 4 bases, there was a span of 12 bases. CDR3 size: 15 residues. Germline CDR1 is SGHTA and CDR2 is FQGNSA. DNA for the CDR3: TGTGCCAGCAGCTTAGGGGGACACTATTCAGATACGCAGTATTTT. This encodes CASSLGGHYSDTQYF.

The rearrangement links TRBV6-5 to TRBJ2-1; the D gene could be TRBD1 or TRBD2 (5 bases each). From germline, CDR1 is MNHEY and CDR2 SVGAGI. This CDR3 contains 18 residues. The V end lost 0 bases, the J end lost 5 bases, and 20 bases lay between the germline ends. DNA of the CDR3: TGTGCCAGCAGTTACTCGGGTCCAGTCCGGGGACCCCACAATGAGCAGTTCTTC. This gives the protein CASSYSGPVRGPHNEQFF.

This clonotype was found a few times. As DNA, the CDR3 is TGCAGTGCTAGGGGGGGGGCAGTCCCCTACACCTTC. Encoded protein: CSARGGAVPYTF. V gene TRBV20-1 combines with J gene TRBJ1-2; D possibly corresponds to TRBD1 (6 bases). The CDR3 loop spans 12 amino acids. Trimming cost V 3 bases and J 10 bases, with 15 bases left between them. Germline-derived CDR1 and CDR2 are DFQATT and SNEGSKA (reference sequence).

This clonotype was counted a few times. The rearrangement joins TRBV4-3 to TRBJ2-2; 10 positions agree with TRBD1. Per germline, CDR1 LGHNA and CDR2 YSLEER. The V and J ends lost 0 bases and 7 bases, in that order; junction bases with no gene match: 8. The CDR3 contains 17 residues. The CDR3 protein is CASSQDPDRGSGGELFF. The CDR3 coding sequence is TGCGCCAGCAGCCAAGACCCGGACAGGGGGTCTGGCGGGGAGCTGTTTTTT.

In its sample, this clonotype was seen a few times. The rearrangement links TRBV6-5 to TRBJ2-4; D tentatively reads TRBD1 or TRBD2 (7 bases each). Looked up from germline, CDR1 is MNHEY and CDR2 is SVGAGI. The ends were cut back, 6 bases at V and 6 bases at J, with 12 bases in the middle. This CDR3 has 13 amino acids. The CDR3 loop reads CASRTRGGNIQYF. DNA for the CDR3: TGTGCCAGCAGGACCAGGGGGGGAAACATTCAGTACTTC.

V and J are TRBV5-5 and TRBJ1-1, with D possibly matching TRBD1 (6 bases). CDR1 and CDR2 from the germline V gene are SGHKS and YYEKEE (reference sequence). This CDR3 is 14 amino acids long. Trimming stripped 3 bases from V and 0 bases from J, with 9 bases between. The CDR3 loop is CASSSEGVNTEAFF. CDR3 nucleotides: TGTGCCAGCAGCTCTGAGGGGGTGAACACTGAAGCTTTCTTT. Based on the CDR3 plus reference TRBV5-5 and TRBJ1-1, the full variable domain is DAGVTQSPTHLIKTRGQQVTLRCSPISGHKSVSWYQQVLGQGPQFIFQYYEKEERGRGNFPDRFSARQFPNYSSELNVNALLLGDSALYLCASSSEGVNTEAFFGQGTRLTVV.

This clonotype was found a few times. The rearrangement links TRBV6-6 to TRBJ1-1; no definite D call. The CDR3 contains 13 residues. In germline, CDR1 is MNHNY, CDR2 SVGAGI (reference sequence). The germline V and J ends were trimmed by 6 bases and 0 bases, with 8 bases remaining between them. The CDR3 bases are TGTGCCAGCAGCAACCTTATGAACACTGAAGCTTTCTTT. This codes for CASSNLMNTEAFF.